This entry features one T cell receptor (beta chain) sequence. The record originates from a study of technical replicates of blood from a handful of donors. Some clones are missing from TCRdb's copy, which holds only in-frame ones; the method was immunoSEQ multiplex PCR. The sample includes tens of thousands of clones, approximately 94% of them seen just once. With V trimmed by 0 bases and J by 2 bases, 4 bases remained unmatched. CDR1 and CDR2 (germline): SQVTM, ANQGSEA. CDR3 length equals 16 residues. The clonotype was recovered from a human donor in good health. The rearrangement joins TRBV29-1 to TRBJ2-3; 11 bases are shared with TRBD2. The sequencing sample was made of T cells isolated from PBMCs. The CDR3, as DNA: TGCAGCGTTGAAGACGGGACTAGCGGCCTCACAGATACGCAGTATTTT. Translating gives CSVEDGTSGLTDTQYF.